This paragraph reports one TCR beta chain. As yet, its antigen is unknown. The CDR3 loop spans 14 amino acids. Deletions cut 1 base from V and 1 base from J, with 10 bases between. Germline V gives CDR1 SQVTM, CDR2 ANQGSEA. This specimen comes from a study of cytomegalovirus exposure and HLA in healthy donors. Overall study results and limits: The study designated some 180 TCR beta chains cytomegalovirus-associated.

This table comes from immunoSEQ multiplex PCR, and its TCRdb copy is limited to in-frame clones, with some not included. Here the sample spans roughly 43,000 clones, 80% to 95% being singletons. The chain has TRBV29-1 and TRBJ1-1; no reliable D call. The material sequenced was PBMCs. The clonotype comes from a man younger than 30 in good health and CMV-seronegative. The CDR3 sequence is CSVEVTGSNTEAFF. For the CDR3, the DNA is TGCAGCGTTGAAGTAACCGGTTCGAACACTGAAGCTTTCTTT.